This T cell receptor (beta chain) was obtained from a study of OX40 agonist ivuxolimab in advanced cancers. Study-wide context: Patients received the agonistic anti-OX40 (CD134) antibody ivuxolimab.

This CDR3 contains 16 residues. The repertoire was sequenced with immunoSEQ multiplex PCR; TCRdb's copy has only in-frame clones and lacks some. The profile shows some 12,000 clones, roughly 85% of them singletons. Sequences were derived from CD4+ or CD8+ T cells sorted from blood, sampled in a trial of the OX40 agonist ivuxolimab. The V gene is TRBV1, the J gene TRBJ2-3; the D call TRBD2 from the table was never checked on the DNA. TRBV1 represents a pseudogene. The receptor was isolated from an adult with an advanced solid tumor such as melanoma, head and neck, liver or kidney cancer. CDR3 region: CTSSQDPSGRPDTQYF. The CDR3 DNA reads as TGCACCAGCAGCCAAGACCCTAGCGGGAGGCCAGATACGCAGTATTTT.